These T cell receptor beta chains were read from a single sample in a study of T cell responses to AZD1222 COVID-19 vaccine. The assay was immunoSEQ multiplex PCR, and TCRdb's table has in-frame clones only and misses some. The table includes 130,000 or so clones, about 89% detected once. The sequences come from peripheral blood, collected 28 days after the second AZD1222 dose. Source of these receptors: an adult who received the AZD1222 COVID-19 vaccine. CDR3s include the opening cysteine and the closing phenylalanine or tryptophan. D genes are given only for firm matches.

NA | TRBJ1-4 | TRBV2 | CASREINEKLFF
TRBD1 | TRBJ1-1 | TRBV19 | CASSDGTGRDTEAFF
NA | TRBJ1-3 | TRBV15 | CATTAPGGNTIYF
TRBD1 | TRBJ1-4 | TRBV18 | CASSTRTGGNEKLFF
NA | TRBJ1-1 | TRBV7-9 | CASSVQAGDWTEAFF
NA | TRBJ2-7 | TRBV7-9 | CASSWTRGAATAPRQYF
NA | TRBJ2-7 | TRBV7-2 | CASSTGFYEQYF
NA | TRBJ1-4 | TRBV6-1 | CASSENRDEKLFF
NA | TRBJ2-5 | TRBV19 | CASSIWESQETQYF
TRBD1 | TRBJ1-3 | TRBV5-1 | CASRTGTGGNTIYF
NA | TRBJ1-6 | TRBV15 | CATGDNSPLHF
TRBD2 | TRBJ2-7 | TRBV3-1/TRBV3-2 | CASSPGLAGYEQYF
NA | TRBJ2-3 | TRBV4-3 | CASSDGPNTDTQYF
NA | TRBJ1-1 | TRBV2 | CASSPGTEAFF
TRBD1 | TRBJ1-3 | TRBV18 | CASSPNSGTDGNTIYF
NA | TRBJ2-7 | TRBV4-2 | CASSQVSIRGPTYEQYF
NA | TRBJ1-6 | TRBV10-2 | CASTDLGSPLHF
NA | TRBJ1-3 | TRBV9 | CASSAGETAGNTIYF
NA | TRBJ1-1 | TRBV11-3 | CASSLDRGNTEAFF
NA | TRBJ2-7 | TRBV4-3 | CASSQDLRNSYEQYF
NA | TRBJ2-7 | TRBV27 | CASSPSLDGLSYEQYF
NA | TRBJ1-2 | TRBV30 | CAWRVGVGYGYTF
NA | TRBJ2-5 | TRBV5-1 | CASSLMIEGETQYF
NA | TRBJ1-2 | TRBV7-9 | CASSFEGTYGYTF
NA | TRBJ1-3 | TRBV5-1 | CASSSLGSASGNTIYF
NA | TRBJ1-6 | TRBV6-5 | CASSYSRASDSPLHF
TRBD1 | TRBJ1-5 | TRBV19 | CASSPRQGSDNQPQHF
TRBD1 | TRBJ1-1 | TRBV19 | CASSTQQGRAFF
NA | TRBJ1-5 | TRBV30 | CAWRLRRTVSNQPQHF